One sample yielded the 19 T cell receptor beta chains listed below, sequenced in a study of T cells in Graves' hyperthyroidism and ophthalmopathy. Amplified TCR beta CDR3 regions came from RNA transcripts. The HTBI primer set served for first-round RT-PCR of the TCR CDR3. TCRdb fed the multiplex PCR reads into MiXCR, producing one record per CDR3 protein. The repertoire consists of around 700,000 distinct CDR3 sequences, with about 17% occurring once and the leading ten covering 16%. The material sequenced was blood. These receptors originate from a woman between 50 and 59 years old with Graves' hyperthyroidism that later progressed to Graves' ophthalmopathy.

This chain uses TRBV9 with TRBJ1-5; 7 bases match TRBD1. V shed 3 bases and J 6 bases; nucleotides not matched to a gene: 6. Germline CDR1 reads SGDLS; CDR2 reads YYNGEE. CDR3 size: 14 residues. CDR3 residues: CASSATGTSQPQHF. Written as DNA, the CDR3 is TGTGCCAGCAGCGCGACAGGGACGAGTCAGCCCCAGCATTTT.

There are many counts of this clonotype. The chain uses TRBV30 and TRBJ1-2; the D is unclear. The CDR3 runs 14 residues. Trimming removed 0 bases at V and 2 bases at J, with 10 bases between. Germline loops: CDR1 GTSNPN, CDR2 SVGIG (reference sequence). Here the CDR3 DNA reads TGTGCCTGGAGTGTACTCAACACAAACTATGGCTACACCTTC. It yields the protein CAWSVLNTNYGYTF. Supplemented by reference TRBV30 and TRBJ1-2, the full variable domain reads SQTIHQWPATLVQPVGSPLSLECTVEGTSNPNLYWYRQAAGRGLQLLFYSVGIGQISSEVPQNLSASRPQDRQFILSSKKLLLSDSGFYLCAWSVLNTNYGYTFGSGTRLTVV.

CDR3 region: CASSLVNAGARETQYF. The DNA for the CDR3 is TGTGCCAGCAGCTTAGTCAATGCGGGGGCGCGGGAGACCCAGTACTTC. This chain links TRBV7-6 with TRBJ2-5; maybe TRBD2 (7 bases). The CDR3 is made up of 16 amino acids. V was pared by 1 base and J by 5 bases, with 17 bases between. The V gene's germline CDR1 is SGHVS and CDR2 FNYEAQ.

CDR3 DNA: TGTGCCAGCTGCAGCTCTGGAAACACCATATATTTT. Amino acids: CASCSSGNTIYF. V usage is TRBV6-1 and J usage is TRBJ1-3, with D unclear. Germline V gene sequence: CDR1 MNHNS, CDR2 SASEGT. The V end was cut by 8 bases, the J end by 0 bases, with 5 bases between. This CDR3 is built from 12 residues.

This clonotype was detected ten times or more. The CDR3 bases are TGTGCCAGCAGCCAAGATGTGAGCGGGGGGGTGGCAGATACGCAGTATTTT. It translates to CASSQDVSGGVADTQYF. This chain connects TRBV3-1 to TRBJ2-3; 10 bases fit TRBD2. Trimming cost V 0 bases and J 4 bases; bases outside gene matches: 7. Germline V gives CDR1 LGHDT, CDR2 YNNKEL (reference sequence). This CDR3 spans 17 amino acids.

At least ten counts were recorded for this clonotype. The chain carries TRBV5-5 and TRBJ2-1, with D maybe TRBD2 (6 bases). CDR3 length: 15 residues. Looked up from germline, CDR1 is SGHKS and CDR2 is YYEKEE (reference sequence). The germline V and J ends were trimmed by 4 bases and 8 bases, with 19 bases remaining between them. CDR3 DNA: TGTGCCAGCAGCCCCGGGCGGGGACGCCTCGATGAGCAGTTCTTC. It specifies CASSPGRGRLDEQFF.

This clonotype was detected ten times or more. This sequence joins TRBV3-1 and TRBJ1-1; D is unclear. The germline V gene has CDR1 LGHDT and CDR2 YNNKEL (reference sequence). Between the trimmed V and J ends, which lost 4 bases and 8 bases, there was a span of 11 bases. The CDR3 is made up of 12 amino acids. CDR3 nucleotides: TGTGCCAGCAGCCCTCCGGGCCTCGAAGCTTTCTTT. This codes for CASSPPGLEAFF.

This rearrangement joins TRBV4-1 to TRBJ1-2, with D maybe TRBD1 (6 bases). Germline lookup yields CDR1 MGHRA and CDR2 YSYEKL. The CDR3 is 17 residues long. Trimming stripped 0 bases from V and 7 bases from J, with 21 bases between. The CDR3 DNA is TGCGCCAGCAGCCAAGATCAGGGGTCCGGGAGCGGGCGTGGCTACACCTTC. Amino acids: CASSQDQGSGSGRGYTF.

This chain joins TRBV5-1 and TRBJ2-3; 9 bases fit TRBD2. Germline CDR1 reads SGHRS; CDR2 reads YFSETQ. The junction had 5 bases not matched to a gene; V was cut back by 1 base and J by 2 bases. CDR3 size: 16 residues. The CDR3 nucleotides are TGCGCCAGCAGCTTGCCTCGCGGGGGGGCCACAGATACGCAGTATTTT. Residues: CASSLPRGGATDTQYF.

This clonotype was detected ten times or more. This chain uses TRBV2 with TRBJ1-1; a possible D gene is TRBD1 (6 bases). V was trimmed by 6 bases and J by 8 bases, leaving 22 bases between them. CDR3 length equals 15 residues. Germline CDR1 is SNHLY and CDR2 is FYNNEI. In nucleotides, the CDR3 is TGTGCCAGCAGGGTATACAGGGTTAGGATGCTGGAAGCTTTCTTT. Its translation is CASRVYRVRMLEAFF.

This clonotype has a count of ten or more. The V and J genes are TRBV5-6 and TRBJ1-2; 8 bases map to TRBD1. The CDR3 covers 17 residues. V was clipped by 2 bases and J by 0 bases; unmatched bases: 9. Germline assignment: CDR1 SGHDT and CDR2 YYEEEE. In DNA form, the CDR3 reads TGTGCCAGCAGCTTTCTAGGGACAGGCGAAACTAACTATGGCTACACCTTC. This translates into CASSFLGTGETNYGYTF.

This clonotype was found a few times. The gene calls are TRBV19 and TRBJ1-2; D remains unclear. This CDR3 is 13 amino acids long. Between the trimmed V and J ends, which lost 3 bases and 4 bases, there was a span of 9 bases. CDR1 LNHDA and CDR2 SQIVND come from the germline V gene (reference sequence). CDR3 protein: CASSISDFYGYTF. CDR3 DNA sequence: TGTGCCAGTAGTATCTCGGATTTCTATGGCTACACCTTC. Full variable domain (rest looked up from reference TRBV19 and TRBJ1-2): DGGITQSPKYLFRKEGQNVTLSCEQNLNHDAMYWYRQDPGQGLRLIYYSQIVNDFQKGDIAEGYSVSREKKESFPLTVTSAQKNPTAFYLCASSISDFYGYTFGSGTRLTVV.

This clonotype was counted ten times or more. The chain employs TRBV20-1 and TRBJ2-1; a possible D gene is TRBD1 (6 bases). Germline loops: CDR1 DFQATT, CDR2 SNEGSKA (reference sequence). Trimming took 6 bases from V and 3 from J, leaving 12 bases between them. The CDR3 extends over 13 amino acids. The CDR3 loop reads CSAPTGNYNEQFF. CDR3 DNA: TGCAGTGCCCCTACAGGGAACTACAATGAGCAGTTCTTC.

This clonotype occurred many times. The rearrangement uses TRBV6-1 and TRBJ1-2; perhaps TRBD1 as D (5 bases). This CDR3 has 14 amino acids. Germline assignment: CDR1 MNHNS and CDR2 SASEGT. Trimming removed 2 bases from V and 5 bases from J, with 12 bases in between. CDR3 sequence (DNA): TGTGCCAGCAGTGAATCGAGGGGCGGGTATGGCTACACCTTC. Its protein product is CASSESRGGYGYTF.

This clonotype showed up many times. The V call is TRBV5-1, the J call TRBJ2-7; D unresolved. Germline lookup yields CDR1 SGHRS and CDR2 YFSETQ. The CDR3 consists of 14 residues. V was clipped by 3 bases and J by 0 bases, with 10 bases between them. CDR3 protein: CASSYRASSYEQYF. DNA of the CDR3: TGCGCCAGCAGCTATAGGGCTAGCTCCTACGAGCAGTACTTC.

Worth noting for this clonotype: A read error is possible here, since a much larger clone lies one base away. V and J are TRBV27 and TRBJ2-3; possible D gene TRBD1, 5 bases. Germline V lookup: CDR1 MNHEY, CDR2 SMNVEV (reference sequence). With 8 bases removed from V and 1 base from J, the gap between germline ends came to 19 bases. CDR3 length: 16 amino acids. CDR3 sequence (DNA): TGTGCCAGCGGTTCTCAACCAAGACAGCGCACAGATACGCAGTATTTT. This translates into CASGSQPRQRTDTQYF.

The chain uses TRBV27 and TRBJ2-2; weak D call: TRBD1 (5 bases). CDR1 is MNHEY and CDR2 is SMNVEV in the germline V gene (reference sequence). The ends were cut back, 5 bases at V and 4 bases at J, with 17 bases in the middle. The CDR3 has 16 residues. The CDR3 DNA reads TGTGCCAGCAGTCAAAGCAGGGATTTACTCACCGGGGAGCTGTTTTTT. Protein: CASSQSRDLLTGELFF.

This clonotype was seen only a few times. The chain is built from TRBV12-3 or TRBV12-4 and TRBJ1-5; perhaps TRBD1 as D (6 bases). The V end lost 2 bases, the J end lost 2 bases, and 10 bases lay between the germline ends. The CDR3 extends over 15 amino acids. The CDR3 loop is CASSLKGVGNQPQHF. CDR3 sequence (DNA): TGTGCCAGCAGTTTAAAGGGGGTAGGCAATCAGCCCCAGCATTTT.

This clonotype showed up many times. The chain employs TRBV5-1 and TRBJ2-3; 8 bases line up with TRBD2. Germline V gene lookup returns CDR1 SGHRS and CDR2 YFSETQ. Trimming took 4 bases from V and 6 from J; bases not matched to a gene: 10. This CDR3 is 15 amino acids long. The DNA of the CDR3 is TGCGCCAGCAGCCCGGGGGGGGACAATTGGGATACGCAGTATTTT. Translated: CASSPGGDNWDTQYF.